This T cell receptor beta chain was observed in a study of blood T cell repertoires in COVID-19. Study details: Material from acute and convalescent COVID-19 was sourced from the United States, Italy and Spain. From T cells, B-cell-depleted T cells, or PBMCs came the material, which was cDNA or gDNA.

CDR1 is SGHRS and CDR2 is YFSETQ in the germline V gene. This CDR3 is 15 amino acids long. V lost 2 bases and J lost 0, with 9 bases in between. During active infection, Seattle patients enrolled and were then monitored through disease. Per the authors' pipeline: Estimates of nucleated cell counts were drawn from the amplification of reference gene primers. The protocol was immunoSEQ multiplex PCR, while the TCRdb copy is restricted to in-frame clones and leaves out a portion. V and J calls and clone size are copied from that table; D and trimming were computed from the DNA. The sample yields around 170,000 clones, roughly four fifths seen once.

Sequences were obtained from peripheral blood. This TCR was sampled from a woman aged 70-85 years with COVID-19, enrolled during active disease. This chain joins TRBV5-1 and TRBJ2-1; tentative D call: TRBD1 (6 bases). The CDR3 protein is CASSLQGRSYNEQFF. The CDR3 coding sequence is TGCGCCAGCAGCTTACAGGGTCGCTCCTACAATGAGCAGTTCTTC.